One T cell receptor beta chain is described in this entry. Its antigen is not identified. The data derive from a study of vaccination and CD4 T cells after COVID-19. Oncomine TCR Beta short-read sequencing was applied to DNA from cultured CD4+ T cells. Using its own MiXCR run on the PCR reads, TCRdb lists one record per CDR3 protein. The repertoire holds over 15,000 distinct CDR3 sequences, with approximately 73% as singletons. Between the trimmed V and J ends, which lost 2 bases and 1 base, there was a span of 8 bases. CDR1 and CDR2 from the germline V gene are MDHEN and SYDVKM. The CDR3 is 14 amino acids. Treatment noted: approximately 9-day PBMC culture with coronavirus spike peptide pools or control peptides (ViraFEST assay).

This chain joins TRBV28 and TRBJ1-1; D remains unclear. The material sequenced was CD4+ T cells from blood, cultured in vitro. The sequence was collected from a human donor who had recovered from COVID-19. The CDR3 sequence is CASSLMARNTEAFF. The CDR3 region has the DNA TGTGCCAGCAGTTTAATGGCCAGGAACACTGAAGCTTTCTTT.